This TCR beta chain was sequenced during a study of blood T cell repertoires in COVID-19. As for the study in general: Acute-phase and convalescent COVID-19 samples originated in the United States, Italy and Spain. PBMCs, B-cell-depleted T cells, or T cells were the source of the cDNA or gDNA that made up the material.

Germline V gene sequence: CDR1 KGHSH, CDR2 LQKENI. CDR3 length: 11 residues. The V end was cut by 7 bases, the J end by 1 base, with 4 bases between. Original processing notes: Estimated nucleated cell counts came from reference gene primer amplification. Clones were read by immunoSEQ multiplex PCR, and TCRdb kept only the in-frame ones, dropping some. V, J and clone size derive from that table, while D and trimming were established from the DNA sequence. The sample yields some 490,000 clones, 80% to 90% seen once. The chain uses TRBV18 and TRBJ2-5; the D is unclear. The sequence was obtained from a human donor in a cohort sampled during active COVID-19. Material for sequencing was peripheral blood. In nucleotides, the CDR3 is TGTGCCAGCTTCGGCCAAGAGACCCAGTACTTC. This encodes CASFGQETQYF.